This is a list of T cell receptor beta chains from one sample in a study of shared clonotypes between healthy human individuals. The table came from immunoSEQ multiplex PCR; TCRdb's copy has only in-frame clones and leaves some out. The data contain about 990,000 clones, approximately 80% of them seen just once; the ten biggest clones take up around 0.61%. The sample was memory CD4+ T cells from PBMCs. These receptors were obtained from a man between 18 and 35 years old in good health. Some clones in this sample may be carry-over from other donors' samples. Both conserved end residues are part of each CDR3. Fields, in order: D gene, V gene, J gene, clone size, CDR3 length, CDR3 protein, CDR3 DNA. A D gene is named only where the DNA matches it firmly. Not all rows give a size; the values are once, few, many and, for expanded clones, a class.

d_gene: TRBD1
v_gene: TRBV9
j_gene: TRBJ1-1
abundance: .
len: 17
CDR3aa: CASSVDDRAPVRTEAFF
CDR3nt: TGTGCCAGCAGCGTAGATGACAGGGCCCCGGTAAGGACTGAAGCTTTCTTT

d_gene: TRBD1
v_gene: TRBV5-8
j_gene: TRBJ2-2
abundance: .
len: 15
CDR3aa: CASSRTTGSPGELFF
CDR3nt: TGTGCCAGCAGCCGAACGACAGGGTCCCCCGGGGAGCTGTTTTTT

d_gene: .
v_gene: TRBV19
j_gene: TRBJ1-5
abundance: .
len: 13
CDR3aa: CASSRGRDQPQHF
CDR3nt: TGTGCCAGTAGCCGGGGGAGAGATCAGCCCCAGCATTTT

d_gene: TRBD2
v_gene: TRBV25-1
j_gene: TRBJ2-7
abundance: .
len: 15
CDR3aa: CASSRTSGRAYEQYF
CDR3nt: TGTGCCAGCAGTCGGACTAGCGGGAGGGCCTACGAGCAGTACTTC

d_gene: .
v_gene: TRBV9
j_gene: TRBJ2-2
abundance: .
len: 13
CDR3aa: CASSVAGSGELFF
CDR3nt: TGTGCCAGCAGCGTCGCGGGTTCCGGGGAGCTGTTTTTT

d_gene: TRBD1
v_gene: TRBV6-5
j_gene: TRBJ1-2
abundance: .
len: 14
CDR3aa: CASTVTGGNYGYTF
CDR3nt: TGTGCCAGCACTGTAACAGGGGGCAACTATGGCTACACCTTC

d_gene: .
v_gene: TRBV4-2
j_gene: TRBJ2-7
abundance: many
len: 14
CDR3aa: CASSLRGNSYEQYF
CDR3nt: TGTGCCAGCAGCCTGAGAGGGAACTCCTACGAGCAGTACTTC

d_gene: TRBD1
v_gene: TRBV5-1
j_gene: TRBJ1-4
abundance: .
len: 15
CDR3aa: CASSSQGAANEKLFF
CDR3nt: TGCGCCAGCAGCTCCCAGGGGGCAGCTAATGAAAAACTGTTTTTT

d_gene: TRBD1
v_gene: TRBV7-3
j_gene: TRBJ2-1
abundance: .
len: 13
CDR3aa: CASSYRQGNEQFF
CDR3nt: TGTGCCAGCAGCTACCGACAGGGGAATGAGCAGTTCTTC

d_gene: TRBD1
v_gene: TRBV30
j_gene: TRBJ1-1
abundance: .
len: 15
CDR3aa: CAWSGWTGVDTEAFF
CDR3nt: TGTGCCTGGAGTGGCTGGACAGGGGTAGACACTGAAGCTTTCTTT

d_gene: .
v_gene: TRBV7-8
j_gene: TRBJ1-5
abundance: .
len: 14
CDR3aa: CASSLAPRNQPQHF
CDR3nt: TGTGCCAGCAGCTTAGCTCCGAGAAATCAGCCCCAGCATTTT

d_gene: TRBD1
v_gene: TRBV4-2
j_gene: TRBJ2-3
abundance: .
len: 17
CDR3aa: CASSPGGGPRSTDTQYF
CDR3nt: TGTGCCAGCAGCCCAGGGGGCGGACCACGTAGCACAGATACGCAGTATTTT

d_gene: .
v_gene: TRBV9
j_gene: TRBJ1-1
abundance: .
len: 13
CDR3aa: CASSVGPNTEAFF
CDR3nt: TGTGCCAGCAGCGTTGGGCCGAACACTGAAGCTTTCTTT

d_gene: TRBD2
v_gene: TRBV11-2
j_gene: TRBJ2-7
abundance: .
len: 16
CDR3aa: CASSLVLGAGGTEQYF
CDR3nt: TGTGCCAGCAGCTTAGTCCTTGGGGCGGGAGGGACCGAGCAGTACTTC

d_gene: TRBD1
v_gene: TRBV7-2
j_gene: TRBJ1-2
abundance: once
len: 14
CDR3aa: CASSSGQGESGYTF
CDR3nt: TGTGCCAGCAGCTCCGGACAGGGGGAGAGTGGCTACACCTTC

d_gene: TRBD2
v_gene: TRBV6-5
j_gene: TRBJ2-3
abundance: .
len: 16
CDR3aa: CASSYWEGVRTDTQYF
CDR3nt: TGTGCCAGCAGTTACTGGGAGGGAGTAAGGACAGATACGCAGTATTTT

d_gene: .
v_gene: TRBV5-6
j_gene: TRBJ2-2
abundance: few
len: 13
CDR3aa: CASSLQSTGELFF
CDR3nt: TGTGCCAGCAGCTTGCAATCCACCGGGGAGCTGTTTTTT

d_gene: TRBD1
v_gene: TRBV5-8
j_gene: TRBJ2-1
abundance: .
len: 16
CDR3aa: CASRPLTGGMSNEQFF
CDR3nt: TGTGCCAGCAGACCCCTAACAGGGGGGATGAGCAATGAGCAGTTCTTC

d_gene: .
v_gene: TRBV7-9
j_gene: TRBJ1-1
abundance: .
len: 13
CDR3aa: CASSRGSNTEAFF
CDR3nt: TGTGCCAGCAGTCGGGGGTCCAACACTGAAGCTTTCTTT

d_gene: .
v_gene: TRBV2
j_gene: TRBJ1-1
abundance: .
len: 12
CDR3aa: CASSEQKFEAFF
CDR3nt: TGTGCCAGCAGTGAACAGAAATTTGAAGCTTTCTTT

d_gene: .
v_gene: TRBV4-2
j_gene: TRBJ2-7
abundance: .
len: 15
CDR3aa: CASSQESLARGEQYF
CDR3nt: TGTGCCAGCAGCCAAGAGTCGCTAGCGAGGGGGGAGCAGTACTTC

d_gene: .
v_gene: TRBV11-2
j_gene: TRBJ1-1
abundance: .
len: 13
CDR3aa: CASSPSRISEAFF
CDR3nt: TGTGCCAGCAGCCCAAGCCGGATCAGTGAAGCTTTCTTT

d_gene: .
v_gene: TRBV7-9
j_gene: TRBJ2-7
abundance: .
len: 13
CDR3aa: CASSPLSSYEQYF
CDR3nt: TGTGCCAGCAGCCCTTTGAGCTCCTACGAGCAGTACTTC

d_gene: .
v_gene: TRBV5-1
j_gene: TRBJ1-1
abundance: .
len: 14
CDR3aa: CASSLDRQDTEAFF
CDR3nt: TGCGCCAGCAGCTTGGATAGACAGGACACTGAAGCTTTCTTT

d_gene: TRBD2
v_gene: TRBV7-2
j_gene: TRBJ2-7
abundance: many
len: 15
CDR3aa: CASSLTPSGRYEQYF
CDR3nt: TGTGCCAGCAGCTTAACGCCTAGCGGGAGATACGAGCAGTACTTC

d_gene: TRBD1
v_gene: TRBV5-1
j_gene: TRBJ2-7
abundance: .
len: 14
CDR3aa: CASRLQGSSYEQYF
CDR3nt: TGCGCCAGCAGATTACAGGGGAGTTCCTACGAGCAGTACTTC

d_gene: .
v_gene: TRBV21-1
j_gene: TRBJ1-1
abundance: .
len: 14
CDR3aa: CASSRPMVNTEAFF
CDR3nt: TGTGCCAGCAGCAGGCCCATGGTAAACACTGAAGCTTTCTTT

d_gene: TRBD1
v_gene: TRBV5-1
j_gene: TRBJ2-7
abundance: many
len: 13
CDR3aa: CASSSIDRGEQYF
CDR3nt: TGCGCCAGCAGCTCGATAGACAGGGGCGAGCAGTACTTC

d_gene: .
v_gene: TRBV4-1
j_gene: TRBJ1-3
abundance: .
len: 16
CDR3aa: CASSHNTKGPGNTIYF
CDR3nt: TGCGCCAGCAGCCATAACACGAAGGGGCCTGGAAACACCATATATTTT

d_gene: .
v_gene: TRBV27
j_gene: TRBJ1-2
abundance: few
len: 15
CDR3aa: CASSLRGGVQSGYTF
CDR3nt: TGTGCCAGCAGTTTACGGGGTGGCGTCCAGAGTGGCTACACCTTC

d_gene: TRBD2
v_gene: TRBV5-1
j_gene: TRBJ2-2
abundance: .
len: 18
CDR3aa: CASSLGPQGGSSSGELFF
CDR3nt: TGCGCCAGCAGCTTGGGCCCCCAGGGCGGGAGCTCTTCCGGGGAGCTGTTTTTT

d_gene: .
v_gene: TRBV30
j_gene: TRBJ1-5
abundance: .
len: 16
CDR3aa: CAWSRPQGRGNQPQHF
CDR3nt: TGTGCCTGGAGTCGGCCCCAGGGCCGGGGCAATCAGCCCCAGCATTTT

d_gene: .
v_gene: TRBV28
j_gene: TRBJ2-6
abundance: .
len: 14
CDR3aa: CASSWVSGANVLTF
CDR3nt: TGTGCCAGCAGTTGGGTCTCTGGGGCCAACGTCCTGACTTTC

d_gene: .
v_gene: TRBV2
j_gene: TRBJ1-1
abundance: few
len: 13
CDR3aa: CASSEEMGTEAFF
CDR3nt: TGTGCCAGCAGTGAAGAGATGGGCACTGAAGCTTTCTTT

d_gene: .
v_gene: TRBV10-3
j_gene: TRBJ1-1
abundance: few
len: 11
CDR3aa: CAISVDSEAFF
CDR3nt: TGTGCCATCAGCGTGGACAGCGAAGCTTTCTTT

d_gene: .
v_gene: TRBV6-5
j_gene: TRBJ2-1
abundance: .
len: 13
CDR3aa: CASSAAGGGGQFF
CDR3nt: TGTGCCAGCAGTGCGGCCGGGGGCGGAGGGCAGTTCTTC

d_gene: .
v_gene: TRBV6-5
j_gene: TRBJ1-1
abundance: .
len: 16
CDR3aa: CASSYSASLGNTEAFF
CDR3nt: TGTGCCAGCAGTTACTCGGCGAGTCTCGGGAACACTGAAGCTTTCTTT

d_gene: TRBD2
v_gene: TRBV18
j_gene: TRBJ2-3
abundance: once
len: 17
CDR3aa: CASSPLTGTSGADTQYF
CDR3nt: TGTGCCAGCTCACCCTTGACTGGGACTAGCGGGGCAGATACGCAGTATTTT

d_gene: .
v_gene: TRBV6-1
j_gene: TRBJ1-5
abundance: .
len: 12
CDR3aa: CASKYSNQPQHF
CDR3nt: TGTGCCAGTAAGTATAGCAATCAGCCCCAGCATTTT

d_gene: .
v_gene: TRBV7-2
j_gene: TRBJ2-3
abundance: .
len: 15
CDR3aa: CASSLVGGRTDTQYF
CDR3nt: TGTGCCAGCAGCTTAGTCGGGGGCAGGACAGATACGCAGTATTTT

d_gene: .
v_gene: TRBV29-1
j_gene: TRBJ1-2
abundance: .
len: 14
CDR3aa: CSVAPGRWSYGYTF
CDR3nt: TGCAGCGTTGCCCCGGGACGGTGGAGCTATGGCTACACCTTC

d_gene: TRBD2
v_gene: TRBV5-1
j_gene: TRBJ2-7
abundance: few
len: 16
CDR3aa: CASSLDVAGGGYEQYF
CDR3nt: TGCGCCAGCAGCTTGGATGTGGCGGGAGGGGGATACGAGCAGTACTTC

d_gene: TRBD2
v_gene: TRBV2
j_gene: TRBJ2-2
abundance: few
len: 14
CDR3aa: CASIRGGHTGELFF
CDR3nt: TGTGCCAGCATCCGGGGGGGTCACACCGGGGAGCTGTTTTTT

d_gene: TRBD1
v_gene: TRBV30
j_gene: TRBJ1-1
abundance: .
len: 13
CDR3aa: CAWKRDRYTEAFF
CDR3nt: TGTGCCTGGAAGAGGGACAGATACACTGAAGCTTTCTTT

d_gene: .
v_gene: TRBV7-2
j_gene: TRBJ2-5
abundance: .
len: 15
CDR3aa: CASSSTKSGIETQYF
CDR3nt: TGTGCCAGCAGCTCGACTAAGTCCGGGATCGAGACCCAGTACTTC

d_gene: .
v_gene: TRBV19
j_gene: TRBJ2-6
abundance: .
len: 13
CDR3aa: CASRLPGANVLTF
CDR3nt: TGTGCCAGTAGGCTTCCGGGGGCCAACGTCCTGACTTTC

d_gene: .
v_gene: TRBV19
j_gene: TRBJ1-1
abundance: .
len: 13
CDR3aa: CASSIQRNTEAFF
CDR3nt: TGTGCCAGTAGTATACAGCGGAACACTGAAGCTTTCTTT

d_gene: TRBD1
v_gene: TRBV25-1
j_gene: TRBJ2-7
abundance: .
len: 14
CDR3aa: CASSGTGTGAEQYF
CDR3nt: TGTGCCAGCAGCGGGACCGGGACAGGGGCCGAGCAGTACTTC

d_gene: .
v_gene: TRBV6-5
j_gene: TRBJ2-2
abundance: .
len: 13
CDR3aa: CASSYSRDGELFF
CDR3nt: TGTGCCAGCAGTTACTCAAGAGACGGGGAGCTGTTTTTT

d_gene: TRBD1
v_gene: TRBV6-5
j_gene: TRBJ2-3
abundance: .
len: 15
CDR3aa: CASSKGGAGTDTQYF
CDR3nt: TGTGCCAGCAGCAAAGGGGGCGCTGGCACAGATACGCAGTATTTT

d_gene: .
v_gene: TRBV27
j_gene: TRBJ1-2
abundance: once
len: 13
CDR3aa: CASSPLSNYGYTF
CDR3nt: TGTGCCAGCAGTCCCCTGAGTAACTATGGCTACACCTTC